This T cell receptor beta chain was sequenced during a study of T cell responses to AZD1222 COVID-19 vaccine. Study conclusions and caveats: At study baseline, merely several AZD1222 recipients were seropositive.

Details on this clone: Its antigen is currently unknown.

The CDR3 runs 15 residues. V was trimmed by 1 base and J by 7 bases, leaving 13 bases between them. The germline V gene has CDR1 LGHDT and CDR2 YNNKEL (reference sequence). Data came from immunoSEQ multiplex PCR; TCRdb stores just in-frame clones and leaves some out. The sample records approximately 180,000 clones, 85% to 90% being singletons. This sequence was found in an adult in good health. V usage is TRBV3-1 (or the pseudogene TRBV3-2) and J usage is TRBJ1-4; D is unclear. Sequencing used peripheral blood, obtained on day 0 of AZD1222 vaccination. The CDR3 region has the DNA TGTGCCAGCAGCCAAGTCGTAGGGTCGGGTGAAAAACTGTTTTTT. Translation: CASSQVVGSGEKLFF.